This entry lists 5 T cell receptor beta chains sequenced from one sample in a study of blood T cell repertoires in COVID-19. The table came from immunoSEQ multiplex PCR; TCRdb's copy has only in-frame clones and leaves some out. This sample has around 220,000 clones, with under 90% found just once. Sample: peripheral blood. The receptors shown here come from a woman older than 75 with COVID-19, enrolled during active disease.

V usage is TRBV12-3 or TRBV12-4 and J usage is TRBJ1-2; TRBD1 might be the D (6 bases). This CDR3 region has 11 residues. V was cut by 4 bases and J by 7 bases, with 7 bases left in between. DNA for the CDR3: TGTGCCAGCAGTTCAGGGGTTGGCTACACCTTC. It yields the protein CASSSGVGYTF.

V is TRBV28 and J is TRBJ1-5; 7 nucleotides line up with TRBD1. The germline V gene has CDR1 MDHEN and CDR2 SYDVKM. The CDR3 covers 14 residues. Trimming at V came to 5 bases and at J to 2 bases, leaving 3 bases not matched to a gene. Here the CDR3 reads CASSPGTGNQPQHF. The CDR3 DNA follows: TGTGCCAGCAGTCCCGGGACAGGCAATCAGCCCCAGCATTTT.

The CDR3 sequence: CASSADRVPNYGYTF. The CDR3 DNA reads TGTGCCAGCAGTGCCGACAGGGTCCCTAACTATGGCTACACCTTC. This chain connects TRBV2 to TRBJ1-2; 7 nucleotides align to TRBD1. The V segment lost 4 bases and the J segment 0 bases; nucleotides outside the gene matches: 5. Germline V gene lookup returns CDR1 SNHLY and CDR2 FYNNEI. This CDR3 is 15 amino acids long.

The sample holds one count of this clone. The chain combines TRBV11-2 with TRBJ1-2; no definite D call. The CDR3 has 14 amino acids. The germline CDR1 and CDR2 sequences are SGHAT and FQNNGV. V was shortened by 5 bases and J by 5 bases, with 15 bases between the two germline ends. CDR3 amino acids: CASSLADFKYGYTF. The CDR3 nucleotides are TGTGCCAGCAGCCTCGCGGACTTCAAGTATGGCTACACCTTC.

The chain links TRBV20-1 to TRBJ2-5, with D perhaps TRBD1 (5 bases). Trimming took off 3 bases at V and 6 bases at J, with 14 bases between the two ends. Germline V gene data show CDR1 as DFQATT and CDR2 as SNEGSKA (reference sequence). This CDR3 spans 13 amino acids. CDR3 bases: TGCAGTGCTAGTGACCCCGTGGGGCAGACCCAGTACTTC. This sequence encodes CSASDPVGQTQYF.